Listed here are 2 T cell receptor beta chains from one sample, sequenced in a study of blood T cell repertoires in COVID-19. Only in-frame clones appear in the TCRdb table, and some are missing; sequencing was by immunoSEQ multiplex PCR. The profile covers around 91,000 clones, with approximately 85% appearing a single time and 9.5% to 15% taken by the ten largest. Sample: peripheral blood. Receptors were obtained from a human donor in a cohort sampled during active COVID-19.

V gene TRBV19 combines with J gene TRBJ2-2, with 8 bases that match TRBD1. Per germline, CDR1 LNHDA and CDR2 SQIVND (reference sequence). This CDR3 has 13 residues. Trimming took 10 bases from V and 6 from J; bases not matched to a gene: 7. The CDR3 nucleotides read TGTGCCACCAGACAGGGGTCGTCCGGGGAGCTGTTTTTT. Encoded protein: CATRQGSSGELFF.

This sequence joins TRBV6-2 or TRBV6-3 and TRBJ1-5; no firm D call. Germline loops: CDR1 MNHEY, CDR2 SVGEGT. The CDR3 runs to 14 residues. V gave up 6 bases and J gave up 2 bases, with 11 bases separating them. The CDR3 protein is CASSRNTGNQPQHF. CDR3 nucleotide sequence: TGTGCCAGCAGCCGAAACACCGGCAATCAGCCCCAGCATTTT.